This TCR beta chain was identified during a study of cytomegalovirus exposure and HLA in healthy donors. Study-level findings and limits: An observed cluster of highly shared sequence variants was recorded as a likely sequencing artifact. Donor immune exposure was known only as CMV serostatus.

The germline gives CDR1 ENHRY, CDR2 SYGVKD. The CDR3 length is 16 residues. V dropped 7 bases and J dropped 5; count of bases not matched to a gene: 10. Vbeta (60) and Jbeta (13) primers were used in the PCR. Sequencing was performed with immunoSEQ multiplex PCR; in TCRdb, only in-frame clones are kept and a portion is missing. The data show roughly 250,000 clones, roughly 80% seen once. With respect to this clone: Its cognate antigen is unknown.

The donors comprised healthy bone marrow donors. The source is a girl aged 2-10 years in good health and CMV-seronegative. The chain is built from TRBV10-3 and TRBJ2-7, with TRBD2 matching 14 bases. Sequencing was carried out using PBMCs. Here the CDR3 reads CAITRGGTSGSHEQYF. The CDR3 region has the DNA TGTGCCATCACCCGAGGGGGGACTAGCGGGAGCCACGAGCAGTACTTC.